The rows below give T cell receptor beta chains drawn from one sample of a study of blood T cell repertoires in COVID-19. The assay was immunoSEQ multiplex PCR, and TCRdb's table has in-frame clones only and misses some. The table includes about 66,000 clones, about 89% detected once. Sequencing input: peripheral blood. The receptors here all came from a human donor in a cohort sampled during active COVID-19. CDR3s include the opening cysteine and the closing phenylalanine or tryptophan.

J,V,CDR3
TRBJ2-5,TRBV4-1,CASSQGMTSGGRETQYF
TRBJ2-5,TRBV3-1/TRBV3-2,CASSRDRGQETQYF
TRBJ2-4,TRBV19,CASSVTSGNIQYF
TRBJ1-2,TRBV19,CASSIMAGGYYYGYTF
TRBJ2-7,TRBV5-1,CASSLATGPYEQYF
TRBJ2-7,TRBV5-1,CASSFLRTGVDEQYF
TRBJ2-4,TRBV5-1,CASSLMDQGKNIQYF
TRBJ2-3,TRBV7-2,CASSLSPSGRDSDTQYF
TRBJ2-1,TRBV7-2,CASSLAAGNNEQFF
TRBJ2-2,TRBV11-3,CASSPITGELFF
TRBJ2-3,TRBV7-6,CASSLLPPFSGTTDTQYF
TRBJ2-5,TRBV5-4,CASSLGTGGTLSETQYF
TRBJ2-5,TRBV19,CASSPRVREGQYF
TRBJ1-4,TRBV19,CASRRVGNEKLFF
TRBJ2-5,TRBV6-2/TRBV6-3,CASSYRGTVQETQYF
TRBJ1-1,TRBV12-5,CASGLAPTAVDNTEAFF
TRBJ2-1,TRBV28,CASRIAGPSYNEQFF
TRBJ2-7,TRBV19,CASSSLAGLYEQYF
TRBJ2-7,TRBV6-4,CASSDGFRDTVEQYF
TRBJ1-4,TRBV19,CASTLEGNLNEGKLFF
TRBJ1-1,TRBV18,CASSPEGNTEAFF
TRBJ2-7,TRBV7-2,CASSSLSGGGQYF
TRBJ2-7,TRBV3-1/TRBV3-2,CASSQPGQGRYEQYF
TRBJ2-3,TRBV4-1,CASSQDRTSGGAGTDTQYF
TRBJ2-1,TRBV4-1,CASSQEGEGRAHEQFF
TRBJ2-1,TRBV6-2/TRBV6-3,CASSYERGYNEQFF
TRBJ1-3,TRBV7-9,CASSPTRVVSGNTIYF
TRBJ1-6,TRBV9,CASSAETGLVDSPLHF
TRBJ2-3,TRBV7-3,CASSLRAGGLDTQYF
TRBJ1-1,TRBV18,CASSPTLGGIGDTEAFF
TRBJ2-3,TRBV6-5,CASSRGPGDTQYF
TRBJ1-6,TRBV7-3,CASSPGEEPNSPLHF
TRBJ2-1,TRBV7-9,CASSQGLAASYNEQFF
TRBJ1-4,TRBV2,CASSYTGTPEKLFF
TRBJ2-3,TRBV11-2,CASSPTELAGGSADTQYF
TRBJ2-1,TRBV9,CASSSSRSSGWNSYNEQFF
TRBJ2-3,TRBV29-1,CSVKFGGATDTQYF
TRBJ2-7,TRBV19,CASGLAGEGEPYEQYF
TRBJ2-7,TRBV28,CASSGFRTGSYYEQYF
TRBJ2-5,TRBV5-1,CASSLVQGLAVQETQYF
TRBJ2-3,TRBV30,CAWSGTSGSTDTQYF
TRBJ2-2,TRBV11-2,CASSPGATRGELFF
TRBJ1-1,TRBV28,CASATALNTEAFF
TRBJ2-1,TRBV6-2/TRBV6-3,CASSHREGIRNEQFF
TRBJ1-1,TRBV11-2,CASSLDLSSEAFF
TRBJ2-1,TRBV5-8,CASRKTTAYNEQFF
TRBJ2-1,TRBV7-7,CASSATLDRGTYNEQFF
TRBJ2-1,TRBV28,CASRHSRQAGDNEQFF
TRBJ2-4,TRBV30,CAWSVPGLDIQYF
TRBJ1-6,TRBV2,CASSEGGHGNSPLHF
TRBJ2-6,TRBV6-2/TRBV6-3,CASTPGVGANVLTF